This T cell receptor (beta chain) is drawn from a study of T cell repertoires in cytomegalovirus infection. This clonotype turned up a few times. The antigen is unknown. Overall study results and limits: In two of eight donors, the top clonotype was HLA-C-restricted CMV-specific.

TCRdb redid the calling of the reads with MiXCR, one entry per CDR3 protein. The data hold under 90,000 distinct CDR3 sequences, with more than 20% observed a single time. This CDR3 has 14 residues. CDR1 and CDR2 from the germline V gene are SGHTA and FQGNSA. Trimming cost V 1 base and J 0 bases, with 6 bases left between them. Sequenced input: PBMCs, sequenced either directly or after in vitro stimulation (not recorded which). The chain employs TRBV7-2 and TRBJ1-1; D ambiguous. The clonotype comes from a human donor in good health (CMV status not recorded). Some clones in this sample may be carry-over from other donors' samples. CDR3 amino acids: CASSLGPLNTEAFF. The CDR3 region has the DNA TGTGCCAGCAGCTTAGGTCCGTTGAACACTGAAGCTTTCTTT.